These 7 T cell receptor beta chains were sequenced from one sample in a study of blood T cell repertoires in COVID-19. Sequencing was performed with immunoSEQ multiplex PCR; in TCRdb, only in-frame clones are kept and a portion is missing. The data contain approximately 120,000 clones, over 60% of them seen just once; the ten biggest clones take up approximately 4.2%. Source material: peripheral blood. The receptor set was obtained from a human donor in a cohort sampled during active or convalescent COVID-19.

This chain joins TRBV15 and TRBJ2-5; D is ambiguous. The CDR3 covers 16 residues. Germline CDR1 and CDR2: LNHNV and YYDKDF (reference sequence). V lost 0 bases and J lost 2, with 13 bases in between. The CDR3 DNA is TGTGCCACCAGCAGAGATGGGTCAGGCTGGCAAGAGACCCAGTACTTC. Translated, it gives CATSRDGSGWQETQYF.

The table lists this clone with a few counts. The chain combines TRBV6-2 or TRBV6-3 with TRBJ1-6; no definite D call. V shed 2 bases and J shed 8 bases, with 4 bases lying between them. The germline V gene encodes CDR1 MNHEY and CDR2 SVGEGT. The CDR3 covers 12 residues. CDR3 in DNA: TGTGCCAGCAGTTACGCGTATTCACCCCTCCACTTT. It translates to CASSYAYSPLHF.

The CDR3 DNA sequence: TGTGCCAGCAGCCCGACTCGGCAGGGATGGAAGGCCCAGTACTTC. Its translation is CASSPTRQGWKAQYF. The chain carries TRBV7-9 and TRBJ2-5, with a weak D call TRBD1 (5 bases). V was trimmed by 5 bases and J by 9 bases, leaving 22 bases between them. Germline V lookup: CDR1 SEHNR, CDR2 FQNEAQ (reference sequence). The CDR3 is 15 residues long.

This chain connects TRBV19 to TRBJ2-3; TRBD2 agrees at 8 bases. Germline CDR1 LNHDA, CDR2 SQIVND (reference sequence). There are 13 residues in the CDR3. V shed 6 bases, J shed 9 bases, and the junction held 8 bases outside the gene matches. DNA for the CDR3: TGTGCCAGTAGCCCCCGGGGGGGCGGGACGCAGTATTTT. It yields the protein CASSPRGGGTQYF.

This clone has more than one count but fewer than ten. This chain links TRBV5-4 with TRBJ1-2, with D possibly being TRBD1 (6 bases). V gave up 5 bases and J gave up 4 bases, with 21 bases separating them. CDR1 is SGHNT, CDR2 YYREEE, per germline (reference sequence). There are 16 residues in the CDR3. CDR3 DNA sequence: TGTGCCAGCAGTAATTCATACGTCGGGGGGGCCTATGGCTACACCTTC. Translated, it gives CASSNSYVGGAYGYTF.

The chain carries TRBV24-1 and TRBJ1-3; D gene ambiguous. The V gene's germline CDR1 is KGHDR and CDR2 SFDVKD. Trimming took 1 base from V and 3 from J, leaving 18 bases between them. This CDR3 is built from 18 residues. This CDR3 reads CATSDLGEGQSGGNTIYF. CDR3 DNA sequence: TGTGCCACCAGTGATTTAGGAGAGGGTCAGTCGGGTGGAAACACCATATATTTT.

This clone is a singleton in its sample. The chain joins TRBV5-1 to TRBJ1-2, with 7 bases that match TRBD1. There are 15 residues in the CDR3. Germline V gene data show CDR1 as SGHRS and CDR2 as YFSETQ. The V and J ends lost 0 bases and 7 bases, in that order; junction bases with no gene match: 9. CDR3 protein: CASSLVPGGGSGYTF. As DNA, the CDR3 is TGCGCCAGCAGCTTGGTACCAGGGGGAGGATCTGGCTACACCTTC.